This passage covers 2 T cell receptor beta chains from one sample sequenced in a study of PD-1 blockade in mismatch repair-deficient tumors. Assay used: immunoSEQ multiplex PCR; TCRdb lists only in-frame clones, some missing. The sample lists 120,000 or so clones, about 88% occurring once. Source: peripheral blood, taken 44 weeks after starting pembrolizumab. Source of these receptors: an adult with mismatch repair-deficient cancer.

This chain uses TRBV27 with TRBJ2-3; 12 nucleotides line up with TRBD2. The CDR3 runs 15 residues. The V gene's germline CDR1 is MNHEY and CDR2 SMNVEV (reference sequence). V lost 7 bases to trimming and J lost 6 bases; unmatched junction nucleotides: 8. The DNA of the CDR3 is TGTGCCAGCAAGCGGACTAGCGGGATGGGGGATACGCAGTATTTT. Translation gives CASKRTSGMGDTQYF.

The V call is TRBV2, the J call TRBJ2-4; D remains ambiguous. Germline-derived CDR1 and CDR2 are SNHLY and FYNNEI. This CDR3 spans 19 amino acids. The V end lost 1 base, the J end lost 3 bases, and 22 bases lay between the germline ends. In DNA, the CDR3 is TGTGCCAGCAGTGAAGGGGCCTTGGGGTTAGCCGAGGACAAAAACATTCAGTACTTC. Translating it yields CASSEGALGLAEDKNIQYF.